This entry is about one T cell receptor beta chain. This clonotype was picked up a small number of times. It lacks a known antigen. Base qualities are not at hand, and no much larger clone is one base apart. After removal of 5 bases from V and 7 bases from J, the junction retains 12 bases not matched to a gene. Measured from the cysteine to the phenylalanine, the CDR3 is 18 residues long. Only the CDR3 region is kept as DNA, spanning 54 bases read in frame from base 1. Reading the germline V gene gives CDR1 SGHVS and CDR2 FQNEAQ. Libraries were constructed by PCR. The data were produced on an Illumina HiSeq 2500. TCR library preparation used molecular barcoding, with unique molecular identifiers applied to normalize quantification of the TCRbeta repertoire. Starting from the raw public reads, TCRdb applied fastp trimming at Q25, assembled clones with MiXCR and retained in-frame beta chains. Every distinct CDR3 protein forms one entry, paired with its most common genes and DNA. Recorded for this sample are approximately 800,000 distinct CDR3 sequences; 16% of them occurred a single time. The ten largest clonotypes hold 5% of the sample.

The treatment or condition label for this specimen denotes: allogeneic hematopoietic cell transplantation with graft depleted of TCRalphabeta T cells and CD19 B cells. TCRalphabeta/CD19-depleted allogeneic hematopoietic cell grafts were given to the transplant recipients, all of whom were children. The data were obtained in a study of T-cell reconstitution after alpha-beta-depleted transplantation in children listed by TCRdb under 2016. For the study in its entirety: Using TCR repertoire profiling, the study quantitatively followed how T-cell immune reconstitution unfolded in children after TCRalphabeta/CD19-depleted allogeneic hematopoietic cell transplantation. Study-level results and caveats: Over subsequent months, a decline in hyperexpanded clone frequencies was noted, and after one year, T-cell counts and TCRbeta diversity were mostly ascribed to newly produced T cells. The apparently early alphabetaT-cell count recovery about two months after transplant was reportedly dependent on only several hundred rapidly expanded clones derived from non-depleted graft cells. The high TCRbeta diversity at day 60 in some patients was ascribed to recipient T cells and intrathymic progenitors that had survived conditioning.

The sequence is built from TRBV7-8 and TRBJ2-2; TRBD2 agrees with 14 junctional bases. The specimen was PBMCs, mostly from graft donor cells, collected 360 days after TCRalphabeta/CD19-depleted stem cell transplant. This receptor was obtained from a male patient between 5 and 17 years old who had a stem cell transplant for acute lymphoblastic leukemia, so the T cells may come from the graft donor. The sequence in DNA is TGTGCCAGCAGCCAACCGGGACTAGCGGGAGAGATCAGCGGGGAGCTGTTTTTT. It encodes CASSQPGLAGEISGELFF.